This T cell receptor (beta chain) appears in the sequencing data of a study of T cell responses to AZD1222 COVID-19 vaccine. Overall study results and limits: In the spike-specific TCR repertoire, nearly half reportedly target unmutated variant regions.

The CDR3 length is 16 residues. Germline V gene data show CDR1 as LGHNA and CDR2 as YNFKEQ. Between the trimmed V and J ends, which lost 0 bases and 8 bases, there was a span of 16 bases. As to this clone: Its antigen is undetermined.

Sequencing used immunoSEQ multiplex PCR; TCRdb keeps in-frame clones, though not all of them. The sample carries 150,000 to 200,000 clones, 88% recorded once. This clonotype was sampled from an adult who received the AZD1222 COVID-19 vaccine. This chain joins TRBV4-2 and TRBJ1-4; tentatively, D is TRBD1 (6 bases). The input for sequencing was peripheral blood, taken 28 days after the second AZD1222 dose. The CDR3 region is CASSQDGGAGEEKLFF. DNA for the CDR3: TGTGCCAGCAGCCAAGATGGGGGGGCAGGGGAGGAAAAACTGTTTTTT.